A single sample gave rise to the 17 T cell receptor beta chains below, sequenced in a study of blood T cell repertoires in COVID-19. Only in-frame clones appear in the TCRdb table, and some are missing; sequencing was by immunoSEQ multiplex PCR. The sample yields about 170,000 clones, roughly 82% seen once. The material sequenced was peripheral blood. Receptors originate from a woman between 70 and 85 years old with acute or convalescent COVID-19.

The chain links TRBV3-1 (or the pseudogene TRBV3-2) to TRBJ1-1; no clear D. This CDR3 contains 14 residues. The germline CDR1 and CDR2 sequences are LGHDT and YNNKEL (reference sequence). The V end was cut by 1 base, the J end by 0 bases, with 6 bases between. This chain's CDR3 is CASSQAPLNTEAFF. The CDR3 bases are TGTGCCAGCAGCCAAGCTCCTTTGAACACTGAAGCTTTCTTT.

This chain links TRBV27 with TRBJ2-1; D gene ambiguous. In germline, CDR1 is MNHEY, CDR2 SMNVEV (reference sequence). V shed 8 bases and J shed 3 bases, with 17 bases lying between them. The CDR3 spans 15 residues. The CDR3 nucleotides are TGTGCCAGCTCCTCGGGTAAGGTGTACTACAATGAGCAGTTCTTC. This codes for CASSSGKVYYNEQFF.

The gene calls are TRBV4-1 and TRBJ1-2, with D hard to call. Germline CDR1 is MGHRA and CDR2 is YSYEKL. This CDR3 region has 13 residues. The V end was cut by 0 bases, the J end by 7 bases, with 9 bases between. CDR3 nucleotides: TGCGCCAGCAGCCAAGATCATTTTTCTGGCTACACCTTC. This translates into CASSQDHFSGYTF.

V usage is TRBV7-2 and J usage is TRBJ1-5, with D unresolved. CDR1 is SGHTA, CDR2 FQGNSA, per germline. The CDR3 has 13 amino acids. The V and J ends lost 5 bases and 4 bases respectively, with 9 bases between them. The CDR3 DNA reads as TGTGCCAGCAGCCTATACCGGAATCAGCCCCAGCATTTT. Its translation is CASSLYRNQPQHF. The complete variable domain, with remaining parts taken from reference TRBV7-2 and TRBJ1-5, reads GAGVSQSPSNKVTEKGKDVELRCDPISGHTALYWYRQSLGQGLEFLIYFQGNSAPDKSGLPSDRFSAERTGGSVSTLTIQRTQQEDSAVYLCASSLYRNQPQHFGDGTRLSIL.

The V call is TRBV13, the J call TRBJ2-2, with TRBD2 identical over 11 bases. Germline CDR1 is PRHDT and CDR2 is FYEKMQ (reference sequence). The CDR3 covers 16 residues. J was trimmed by 3 bases and V by 3 bases; bases with no gene match: 3. The CDR3 bases are TGTGCCAGCAGCTTTAGCGGGGGGGCCCACACCGGGGAGCTGTTTTTT. It translates to CASSFSGGAHTGELFF.

This chain connects TRBV19 to TRBJ2-7; 8 bases fit TRBD1. V shed 4 bases, J shed 6 bases, and the junction held 2 bases outside the gene matches. This CDR3 comprises 12 residues. The germline CDR1 and CDR2 sequences are LNHDA and SQIVND (reference sequence). CDR3: CASSRTGIEQYF. CDR3 nucleotides: TGTGCCAGTAGTAGGACAGGGATCGAGCAGTACTTC.

The chain is built from TRBV5-4 and TRBJ2-3; 9 bases are a match to TRBD1. The V gene end was trimmed by 5 bases and the J gene end by 6 bases; junction bases not matched to a gene: 10. This CDR3 region has 15 residues. Germline CDR1 reads SGHNT; CDR2 reads YYREEE (reference sequence). The CDR3 spells CASRRTGVSSDTQYF. CDR3 in DNA: TGTGCCAGCAGACGGACAGGGGTCAGCTCCGATACGCAGTATTTT.

The genes are TRBV7-9 and TRBJ2-5, with unresolved D. This CDR3 region has 14 residues. The V end lost 5 bases, the J end lost 5 bases, and 15 bases lay between the germline ends. Germline V gene lookup returns CDR1 SEHNR and CDR2 FQNEAQ (reference sequence). Here the CDR3 DNA reads TGTGCCAGCAGCCACGGCCGTGACTGGGAGACCCAGTACTTC. This encodes CASSHGRDWETQYF.

V and J are TRBV11-2 and TRBJ2-6; D is possibly TRBD1 (6 bases). Between the trimmed V and J ends, which lost 2 bases and 1 base, there was a span of 9 bases. The CDR3 contains 16 residues. Germline V gene sequence: CDR1 SGHAT, CDR2 FQNNGV. In DNA form, the CDR3 reads TGTGCCAGCAGCTTATCTAGGGGGTCTGGGGCCAACGTCCTGACTTTC. Protein: CASSLSRGSGANVLTF.

The gene calls are TRBV24-1 and TRBJ2-3; a weak D match, TRBD2 (5 bases). The germline gives CDR1 KGHDR, CDR2 SFDVKD. V lost 2 bases and J 1 base, leaving 18 bases between the germline ends. This CDR3 is 18 amino acids long. The CDR3 reads CATSDSDGLAGGTDTQYF. As DNA, the CDR3 is TGTGCCACCAGTGATTCCGACGGACTCGCAGGAGGCACAGATACGCAGTATTTT.

Notes on this clone: The same CDR3 can be traced to other DNA sequences in this sample. The gene calls are TRBV5-5 and TRBJ1-5; no reliable D call. Germline-derived CDR1 and CDR2 are SGHKS and YYEKEE (reference sequence). Deletions cut 1 base from V and 0 bases from J, with 2 bases between. The CDR3 is 13 amino acids. CDR3 sequence reads: CASSLYSNQPQHF. CDR3 coding DNA: TGTGCCAGCAGCTTGTATAGCAATCAGCCCCAGCATTTT.

This rearrangement joins TRBV6-6 to TRBJ2-7; 9 bases are shared with TRBD1. Germline CDR1 reads MNHNY; CDR2 reads SVGAGI (reference sequence). V gave up 5 bases and J gave up 4 bases; unmatched junction bases: 6. The CDR3 covers 14 residues. CDR3 amino acids: CASSQPGQGYEQYF. The CDR3 nucleotides read TGTGCCAGCAGTCAACCGGGACAGGGTTACGAGCAGTACTTC.

This chain joins TRBV29-1 and TRBJ1-1; 9 bases map to TRBD1. Germline loops: CDR1 SQVTM, CDR2 ANQGSEA. V lost 6 bases and J lost 4; bases outside the gene matches: 6. This CDR3 is built from 13 residues. CDR3 nucleotides: TGCAGCGTCCCGACAGGGGGTTTCACTGAAGCTTTCTTT. Amino acid sequence: CSVPTGGFTEAFF. The complete variable domain, with remaining parts taken from reference TRBV29-1 and TRBJ1-1, reads SAVISQKPSRDICQRGTSLTIQCQVDSQVTMMFWYRQQPGQSLTLIATANQGSEATYESGFVIDKFPISRPNLTFSTLTVSNMSPEDSSIYLCSVPTGGFTEAFFGQGTRLTVV.

This clone has only a few counts. The CDR3: CAIGDRGLGEQYF. The CDR3 DNA follows: TGTGCCATCGGGGACAGGGGGCTGGGTGAGCAGTACTTC. The genes are TRBV10-3 and TRBJ2-7; TRBD1 matches at 12 bases. The V and J ends lost 8 bases and 7 bases, in that order; junction bases with no gene match: 6. The germline gives CDR1 ENHRY, CDR2 SYGVKD. This CDR3 is built from 13 residues.

The chain has TRBV6-8 and TRBJ1-1; D unresolved. The CDR3 runs to 13 residues. V was shortened by 0 bases and J by 3 bases, with 5 bases between the two germline ends. CDR1 MNHGY and CDR2 SAAAGT come from the germline V gene. The CDR3 DNA reads as TGTGCCAGCAGTTACTCGTCAGACACTGAAGCTTTCTTT. Translated, it gives CASSYSSDTEAFF.

The chain is built from TRBV3-1 (or the pseudogene TRBV3-2) and TRBJ1-1; a possible D gene is TRBD1 (6 bases). CDR3 length equals 13 residues. The ends were cut back, 4 bases at V and 6 bases at J, with 12 bases in the middle. From germline, CDR1 is LGHDT and CDR2 YNNKEL (reference sequence). CDR3 sequence (DNA): TGTGCCAGCAGCCTCTCAGGGGTCCCTGAAGCTTTCTTT. It yields the protein CASSLSGVPEAFF.

The chain is built from TRBV19 and TRBJ1-5, with 7 positions matching TRBD1. CDR1 LNHDA and CDR2 SQIVND come from the germline V gene (reference sequence). V lost 2 bases and J lost 0; bases outside the gene matches: 7. This CDR3 has 17 amino acids. In DNA, the CDR3 is TGTGCCAGTAGTATACGACAGGGCGCGTATAGCAATCAGCCCCAGCATTTT. It translates to CASSIRQGAYSNQPQHF.